These 26 T cell receptor beta chains came from one sample sequenced in a study of post-analysis software for immune sequencing data. Tagging with unique molecular identifiers was a feature of the TCR beta cDNA libraries. TCRdb analysed the PCR reads with MiXCR anew, one entry per CDR3 protein. The table has approximately 770,000 distinct CDR3 sequences, just over 45% seen once. Their cognate antigens are unknown. Study observations and caveats: Four or five TRBV segments occurring more often in patients than controls included TRBV5-6, TRBV5-1 and TRBV20-1.

The specimen was blood. The source of these receptors is a girl between 10 and 17 years old with multiple sclerosis.

The chain links TRBV28 to TRBJ2-1; 15 bases are a match to TRBD2. Unmatched junction bases numbered 7, after V lost 5 bases and J lost 5 bases. The germline gives CDR1 MDHEN, CDR2 SYDVKM. CDR3 length: 17 residues. The chain's CDR3 is CASSIPGLAGGNNEQFF. The DNA of the CDR3 is TGTGCCAGCAGTATACCGGGACTAGCGGGAGGAAACAATGAGCAGTTCTTC. The whole variable domain, filled in from reference TRBV28 and TRBJ2-1, reads DVKVTQSSRYLVKRTGEKVFLECVQDMDHENMFWYRQDPGLGLRLIYFSYDVKMKEKGDIPEGYSVSREKKERFSLILESASTNQTSMYLCASSIPGLAGGNNEQFFGPGTRLTVL.

V gene TRBV7-9 combines with J gene TRBJ2-3; TRBD1 matches at 9 bases. The CDR3 has 17 amino acids. The germline V gene has CDR1 SEHNR and CDR2 FQNEAQ (reference sequence). The J segment lost 2 bases and the V segment lost 4 bases, leaving 10 bases of the junction unmatched. CDR3 in DNA: TGTGCCAGCAGCTCCGGTCAACGGGACAGGGCCACAGATACGCAGTATTTT. Protein: CASSSGQRDRATDTQYF.

The genes are TRBV10-3 and TRBJ2-3; D uncertain. The CDR3 is 14 residues long. With 7 bases removed from V and 5 bases from J, the gap between germline ends came to 16 bases. Per the germline V gene, CDR1 is ENHRY and CDR2 is SYGVKD. The CDR3: CAITSGRRGDTQYF. The DNA of the CDR3 is TGTGCCATCACCAGTGGACGGAGAGGAGATACGCAGTATTTT.

This chain links TRBV7-2 with TRBJ2-1, with 8 bases lining up with TRBD2. This CDR3 contains 15 residues. The trim removed 2 bases at V and 5 bases at J, leaving 5 bases unmatched. Germline CDR1 and CDR2: SGHTA and FQGNSA. This CDR3 is CASSLQRERDNEQFF. The CDR3, as DNA: TGTGCCAGCAGCTTACAGCGGGAGCGAGACAATGAGCAGTTCTTC.

The rearrangement links TRBV6-6 to TRBJ1-6; TRBD1 might be the D (5 bases). The CDR3 extends over 16 amino acids. V was cut by 6 bases and J by 0 bases, with 12 bases left in between. Germline CDR1 MNHNY, CDR2 SVGAGI (reference sequence). The CDR3: CASSRDGSSYNSPLHF. DNA for the CDR3: TGTGCCAGCAGCAGGGACGGGAGCTCCTATAATTCACCCCTCCACTTT.

The V gene is TRBV5-6, the J gene TRBJ2-5, with 7 bases identical to TRBD2. The V gene's germline CDR1 is SGHDT and CDR2 YYEEEE. The CDR3 loop spans 17 amino acids. The J segment lost 4 bases and the V segment lost 2 bases, leaving 14 bases of the junction unmatched. CDR3 region: CASSFLTVAGAGETQYF. DNA for the CDR3: TGTGCCAGCAGCTTCTTAACTGTCGCGGGAGCGGGAGAGACCCAGTACTTC.

For the CDR3, the DNA is TGCAGCGTTGCGGGACGGCCAGGTGATACGCAGTATTTT. Its protein is CSVAGRPGDTQYF. The chain has TRBV29-1 and TRBJ2-3; tentatively, D is TRBD1 or TRBD2 (5 bases each). V dropped 4 bases and J dropped 6 bases, with 14 bases sitting between them. Germline V gene sequence: CDR1 SQVTM, CDR2 ANQGSEA. The CDR3 runs 13 residues.

The chain is built from TRBV4-1 and TRBJ2-1, with D possibly TRBD2 on 7 matching bases. Germline lookup yields CDR1 MGHRA and CDR2 YSYEKL. V lost 1 base to trimming and J lost 8 bases, with 12 bases between them. The CDR3 sequence is 14 residues long. CDR3 sequence reads: CASSQGGGGDEQFF. The DNA for the CDR3 is TGCGCCAGCAGCCAAGGAGGAGGGGGGGATGAGCAGTTCTTC.

The V call is TRBV25-1, the J call TRBJ2-1; 13 bases are shared with TRBD2. The junction had 5 bases not matched to a gene; V was cut back by 3 bases and J by 3 bases. The CDR3 is made up of 17 amino acids. Germline CDR1 reads MGHDK; CDR2 reads SYGVNS. In DNA, the CDR3 is TGTGCCAGCAGTGAGCAACTAGCGGGAGGGCTCTACAATGAGCAGTTCTTC. Protein product: CASSEQLAGGLYNEQFF.

The chain combines TRBV12-3 or TRBV12-4 with TRBJ1-5; perhaps TRBD1 as D (5 bases). This CDR3 is 14 amino acids long. Trimming shortened V by 7 bases and J by 2 bases, and 12 bases separated the two germline ends. CDR3 in DNA: TGTGCCAGCAACCCGGGGGGGGGCAATCAGCCCCAGCATTTT. Translated: CASNPGGGNQPQHF.

The V call is TRBV12-3 or TRBV12-4, the J call TRBJ1-5, with TRBD1 as a possible D gene (6 bases). The germline V and J ends were trimmed by 1 base and 2 bases, with 12 bases remaining between them. The CDR3 length is 16 residues. Here the CDR3 reads CASSLEQGGGNQPQHF. In DNA, the CDR3 is TGTGCCAGCAGTTTAGAACAGGGAGGCGGCAATCAGCCCCAGCATTTT.

V and J are TRBV6-4 and TRBJ1-2; possibly TRBD1 for D (6 bases). This CDR3 is 15 amino acids long. Trimming cost V 0 bases and J 4 bases, with 12 bases left between them. CDR1 MRHNA and CDR2 SNTAGT come from the germline V gene. The CDR3 spells CASSDSRDTVYGYTF. CDR3 DNA: TGTGCCAGCAGTGACTCACGGGACACCGTCTATGGCTACACCTTC.

This sequence joins TRBV20-1 and TRBJ2-7, with TRBD1 matching 11 bases. The J segment lost 4 bases and the V segment lost 3 bases, leaving 8 bases of the junction unmatched. This CDR3 is built from 15 residues. Germline loops: CDR1 DFQATT, CDR2 SNEGSKA (reference sequence). The CDR3 nucleotides are TGCAGTGCTAGTGAGGCCGGGACAGGGGGGTACGAGCAGTACTTC. Its translation is CSASEAGTGGYEQYF.

This clonotype has more than one count but fewer than ten. This sequence joins TRBV10-3 and TRBJ2-3, with D perhaps matching TRBD1 or TRBD2 (5 bases each). The CDR3 covers 12 residues. Trimming shortened V by 10 bases and J by 1 base, and 9 bases separated the two germline ends. Germline V gene data show CDR1 as ENHRY and CDR2 as SYGVKD. The CDR3 region is CATLGGTDTQYF. CDR3 bases: TGTGCCACCTTGGGGGGCACAGATACGCAGTATTTT.

The genes are TRBV2 and TRBJ1-2; no reliable D call. This CDR3 comprises 15 residues. V was cut by 6 bases and J by 4 bases, with 18 bases left in between. The germline V gene has CDR1 SNHLY and CDR2 FYNNEI. The CDR3 spells CASRANIAPIYGYTF. The DNA for the CDR3 is TGTGCCAGCAGAGCCAACATCGCCCCTATCTATGGCTACACCTTC.

The V call is TRBV6-5, the J call TRBJ1-1; tentatively, D is TRBD1 (6 bases). The CDR3 is 20 residues long. The V end was cut by 2 bases, the J end by 1 base, with 26 bases between. Germline values: CDR1 MNHEY, CDR2 SVGAGI. The CDR3 spells CASSYLVSRGRANRNTEAFF. The CDR3, as DNA: TGTGCCAGCAGTTACCTCGTATCCAGGGGACGGGCGAACAGGAACACTGAAGCTTTCTTT.

This sequence joins TRBV4-1 and TRBJ1-2, with D maybe TRBD1 (5 bases). The V end was cut by 0 bases, the J end by 13 bases, with 18 bases between. Per germline, CDR1 MGHRA and CDR2 YSYEKL. The length of the CDR3 is 14 residues. The CDR3 is CASSQDAAGRPFTF. The CDR3 DNA reads as TGCGCCAGCAGCCAAGATGCGGCAGGGCGCCCTTTCACCTTC.

The rearrangement links TRBV7-9 to TRBJ2-4, with 9 bases aligning to TRBD1. Germline-derived CDR1 and CDR2 are SEHNR and FQNEAQ (reference sequence). The CDR3 contains 17 residues. J was trimmed by 6 bases and V by 9 bases; bases with no gene match: 18. Here the CDR3 DNA reads TGTGCCAGTAGCGGCGCCGACAGGGGGACCCCAAGAAACATTCAGTACTTC. Translation gives CASSGADRGTPRNIQYF.

This clonotype was counted between two and nine times. Mismatch with germline at one junction end may stem from a read error. The CDR3 nucleotides are TGCGCCAGCAACTTGGAGGGACAGGGATACAATGAGCAGTTCTTC. This translates into CASNLEGQGYNEQFF. The V and J genes are TRBV5-1 and TRBJ2-1; TRBD1 matches 9 bases. CDR1 and CDR2 (germline): SGHRS, YFSETQ. This CDR3 has 15 residues.

The table lists this clonotype with a few counts. This sequence joins TRBV9 and TRBJ2-7; the match to TRBD2 covers 8 bases. The CDR3 totals 14 residues. With 4 bases clipped from V and 2 bases from J, the junction kept 5 bases outside the gene matches. Germline values: CDR1 SGDLS, CDR2 YYNGEE. CDR3 nucleotide sequence: TGTGCCAGCAGCCCCCGGACTAGCCCCTACGAGCAGTACTTC. Protein product: CASSPRTSPYEQYF.

The chain carries TRBV20-1 and TRBJ1-2; 7 bases align to TRBD1. Trimming took 4 bases from V and 4 from J; bases not matched to a gene: 9. CDR1 DFQATT and CDR2 SNEGSKA come from the germline V gene (reference sequence). The CDR3 is 14 residues long. In DNA form, the CDR3 reads TGCAGTGCTATATACAGGGGAGTCAGCTATGGCTACACCTTC. Its protein product is CSAIYRGVSYGYTF.

This chain joins TRBV7-3 and TRBJ2-1; 7 bases are a match to TRBD1. There are 15 residues in the CDR3. V was pared by 2 bases and J by 4 bases, with 5 bases of the junction left unmatched. Germline assignment: CDR1 SGHTA and CDR2 FQGTGA. The DNA of the CDR3 is TGTGCCAGCAGCTTAGACAGGGCCACATACAATGAGCAGTTCTTC. This sequence encodes CASSLDRATYNEQFF.

This chain uses TRBV5-1 with TRBJ2-1; either TRBD1 or TRBD2 may supply D (5 bases each). Trimming removed 4 bases at V and 9 bases at J, with 17 bases between. CDR1 and CDR2 (germline): SGHRS, YFSETQ. This CDR3 comprises 14 residues. The CDR3 bases are TGCGCCAGCAGCCGGGACCACATGCCGGGTGAGCAGTTCTTC. Amino acid sequence: CASSRDHMPGEQFF.

The chain uses TRBV10-3 and TRBJ1-5; 7 bases agree with TRBD1. The length of the CDR3 is 15 residues. V was clipped by 2 bases and J by 3 bases; unmatched bases: 4. CDR1 and CDR2 (germline): ENHRY, SYGVKD. The CDR3 bases are TGTGCCATCAGTGAGGAGGGGGCGGTCAATCAGCCCCAGCATTTT. Residues: CAISEEGAVNQPQHF.

Only a few counts were recorded for this clonotype. CDR3 protein: CSARDSGSAYEQYF. The DNA of the CDR3 is TGCAGTGCTAGAGATTCAGGCAGCGCCTACGAGCAGTACTTC. V and J are TRBV20-1 and TRBJ2-7, with D unresolved. This CDR3 region has 14 residues. Trimming took off 0 bases at V and 2 bases at J, with 11 bases between the two ends. Germline CDR1 reads DFQATT; CDR2 reads SNEGSKA (reference sequence).

V is TRBV2 and J is TRBJ1-1; D is perhaps TRBD1 (5 bases). This CDR3 has 13 amino acids. Germline assignment: CDR1 SNHLY and CDR2 FYNNEI. V was cut by 6 bases and J by 1 base, with 9 bases left in between. This chain's CDR3 is CASRRTWNTEAFF. Here the CDR3 DNA reads TGTGCCAGCAGGAGGACATGGAACACTGAAGCTTTCTTT. The whole variable domain, filled in from reference TRBV2 and TRBJ1-1, reads EPEVTQTPSHQVTQMGQEVILRCVPISNHLYFYWYRQILGQKVEFLVSFYNNEISEKSEIFDDQFSVERPDGSNFTLKIRSTKLEDSAMYFCASRRTWNTEAFFGQGTRLTVV.